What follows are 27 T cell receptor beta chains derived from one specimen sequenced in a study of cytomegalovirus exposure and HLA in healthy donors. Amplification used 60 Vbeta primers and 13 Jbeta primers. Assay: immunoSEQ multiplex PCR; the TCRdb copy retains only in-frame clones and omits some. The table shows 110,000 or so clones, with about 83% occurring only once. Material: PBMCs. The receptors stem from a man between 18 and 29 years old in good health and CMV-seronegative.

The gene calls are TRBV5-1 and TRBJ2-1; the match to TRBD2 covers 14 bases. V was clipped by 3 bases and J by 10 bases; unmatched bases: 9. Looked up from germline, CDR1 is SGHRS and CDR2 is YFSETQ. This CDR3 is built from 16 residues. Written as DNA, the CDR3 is TGCGCCAGCAGCTCCTCAGGGACTAGCGGGAGAGGAGAGCAGTTCTTC. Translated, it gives CASSSSGTSGRGEQFF.

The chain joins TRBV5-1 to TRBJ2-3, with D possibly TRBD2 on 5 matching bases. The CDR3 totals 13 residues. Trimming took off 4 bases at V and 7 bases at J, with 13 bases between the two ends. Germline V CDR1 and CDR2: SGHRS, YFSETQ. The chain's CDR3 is CASSEGRGNTQYF. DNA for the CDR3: TGCGCCAGCAGCGAAGGGAGAGGGAATACGCAGTATTTT.

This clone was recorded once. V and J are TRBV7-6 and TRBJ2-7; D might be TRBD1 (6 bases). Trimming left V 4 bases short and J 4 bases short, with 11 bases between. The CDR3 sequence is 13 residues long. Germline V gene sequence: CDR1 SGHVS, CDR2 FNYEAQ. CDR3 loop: CASSSTTGYEQYF. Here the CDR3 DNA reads TGTGCCAGCAGCTCGACCACAGGGTACGAGCAGTACTTC.

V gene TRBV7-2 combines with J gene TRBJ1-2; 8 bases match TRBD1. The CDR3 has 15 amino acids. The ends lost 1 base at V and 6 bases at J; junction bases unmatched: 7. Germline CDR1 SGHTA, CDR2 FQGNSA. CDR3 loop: CASSLGLQGVHGYTF. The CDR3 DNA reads TGTGCCAGCAGCTTAGGGTTACAGGGGGTCCATGGCTACACCTTC.

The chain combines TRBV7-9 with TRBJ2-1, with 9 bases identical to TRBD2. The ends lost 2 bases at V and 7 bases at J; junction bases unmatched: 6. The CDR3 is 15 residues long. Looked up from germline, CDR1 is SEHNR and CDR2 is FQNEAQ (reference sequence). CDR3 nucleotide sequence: TGTGCCAGCAGCTTAAGACTGCGGGAGGGTAATGAGCAGTTCTTC. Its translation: CASSLRLREGNEQFF. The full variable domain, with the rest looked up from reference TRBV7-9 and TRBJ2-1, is DTGVSQNPRHKITKRGQNVTFRCDPISEHNRLYWYRQTLGQGPEFLTYFQNEAQLEKSRLLSDRFSAERPKGSFSTLEIQRTEQGDSAMYLCASSLRLREGNEQFFGPGTRLTVL.

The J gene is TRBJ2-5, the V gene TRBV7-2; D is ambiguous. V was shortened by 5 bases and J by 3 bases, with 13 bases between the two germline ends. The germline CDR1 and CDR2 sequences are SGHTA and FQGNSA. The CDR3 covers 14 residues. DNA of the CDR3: TGTGCCAGCAGCACCTCGACATTCGAAGAGACCCAGTACTTC. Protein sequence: CASSTSTFEETQYF.

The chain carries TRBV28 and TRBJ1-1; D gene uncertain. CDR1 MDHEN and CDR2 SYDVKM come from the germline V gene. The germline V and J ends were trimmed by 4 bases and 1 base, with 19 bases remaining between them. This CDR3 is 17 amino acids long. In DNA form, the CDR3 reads TGTGCCAGCAGTTGGAGCACGGTCCCTCTGGGGAACACTGAAGCTTTCTTT. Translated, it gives CASSWSTVPLGNTEAFF.

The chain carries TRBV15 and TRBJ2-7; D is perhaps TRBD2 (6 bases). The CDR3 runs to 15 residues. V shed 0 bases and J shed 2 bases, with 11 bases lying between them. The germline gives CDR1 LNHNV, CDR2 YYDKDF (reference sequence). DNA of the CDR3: TGTGCCACCAGCAGAGAGGAGGGTTTCACCTACGAGCAGTACTTC. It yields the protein CATSREEGFTYEQYF.

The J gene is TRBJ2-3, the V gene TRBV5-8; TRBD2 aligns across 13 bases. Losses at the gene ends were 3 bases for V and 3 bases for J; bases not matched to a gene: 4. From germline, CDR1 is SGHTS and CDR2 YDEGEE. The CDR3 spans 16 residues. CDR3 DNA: TGTGCCAGCAGCTCGACTAGCGGGAGGCTAACAGATACGCAGTATTTT. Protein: CASSSTSGRLTDTQYF.

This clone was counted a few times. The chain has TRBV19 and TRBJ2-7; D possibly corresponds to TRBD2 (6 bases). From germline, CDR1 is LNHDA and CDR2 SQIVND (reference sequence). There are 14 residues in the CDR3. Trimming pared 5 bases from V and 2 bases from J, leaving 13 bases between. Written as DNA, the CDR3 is TGTGCCAGTAGTCAGGGAGGCCTGGCCTACGAGCAGTACTTC. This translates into CASSQGGLAYEQYF.

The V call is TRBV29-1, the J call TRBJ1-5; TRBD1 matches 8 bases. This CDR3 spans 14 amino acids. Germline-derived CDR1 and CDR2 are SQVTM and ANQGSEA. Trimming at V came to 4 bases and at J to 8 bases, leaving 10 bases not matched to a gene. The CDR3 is CSVVTGAPGEPQHF. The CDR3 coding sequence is TGCAGCGTTGTGACAGGGGCCCCGGGGGAGCCCCAGCATTTT.

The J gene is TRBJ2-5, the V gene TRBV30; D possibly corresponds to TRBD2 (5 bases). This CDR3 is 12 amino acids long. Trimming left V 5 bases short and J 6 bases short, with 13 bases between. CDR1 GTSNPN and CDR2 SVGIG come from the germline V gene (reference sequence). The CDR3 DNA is TGTGCCTGGCTCGGGGATGTAAAGACCCAGTACTTC. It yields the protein CAWLGDVKTQYF.

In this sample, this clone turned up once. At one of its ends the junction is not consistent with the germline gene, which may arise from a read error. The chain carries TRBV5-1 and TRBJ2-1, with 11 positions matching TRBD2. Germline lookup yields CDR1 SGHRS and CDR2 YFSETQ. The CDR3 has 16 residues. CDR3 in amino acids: CASTLGFGTSGNEQFF. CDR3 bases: TGCGCCAGCACCTTGGGGTTTGGGACTAGCGGAAATGAGCAGTTCTTC.

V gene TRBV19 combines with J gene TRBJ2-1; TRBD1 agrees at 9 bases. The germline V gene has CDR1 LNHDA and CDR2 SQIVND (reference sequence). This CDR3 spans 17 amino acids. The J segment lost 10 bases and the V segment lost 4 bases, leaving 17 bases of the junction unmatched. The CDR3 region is CASSTRYDVGQGREQFF. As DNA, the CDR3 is TGTGCCAGTAGTACCCGGTATGATGTGGGACAGGGAAGAGAGCAGTTCTTC.

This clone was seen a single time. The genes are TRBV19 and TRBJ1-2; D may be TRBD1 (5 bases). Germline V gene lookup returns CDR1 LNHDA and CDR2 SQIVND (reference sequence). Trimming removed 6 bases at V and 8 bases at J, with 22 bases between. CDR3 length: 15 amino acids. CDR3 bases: TGTGCCAGTAGCCACACAGGAACGTCGGTGAGAGGCTACACCTTC. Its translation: CASSHTGTSVRGYTF.

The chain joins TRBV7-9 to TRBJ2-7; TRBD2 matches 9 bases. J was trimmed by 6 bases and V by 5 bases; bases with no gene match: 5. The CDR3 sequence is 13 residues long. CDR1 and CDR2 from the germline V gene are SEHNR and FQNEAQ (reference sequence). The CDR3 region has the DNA TGTGCCAGCAGCCCATTTAGCGGGAGCGAGCAGTACTTC. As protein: CASSPFSGSEQYF. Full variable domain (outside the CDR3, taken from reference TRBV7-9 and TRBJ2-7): DTGVSQNPRHKITKRGQNVTFRCDPISEHNRLYWYRQTLGQGPEFLTYFQNEAQLEKSRLLSDRFSAERPKGSFSTLEIQRTEQGDSAMYLCASSPFSGSEQYFGPGTRLTVT.

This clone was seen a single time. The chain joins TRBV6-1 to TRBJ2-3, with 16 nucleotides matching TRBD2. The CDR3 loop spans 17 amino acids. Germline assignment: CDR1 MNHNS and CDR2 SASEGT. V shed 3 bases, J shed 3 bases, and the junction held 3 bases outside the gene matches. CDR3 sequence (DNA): TGTGCCAGCAGTGACCTGGGACTAGCGGGAGGGACAGATACGCAGTATTTT. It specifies CASSDLGLAGGTDTQYF.

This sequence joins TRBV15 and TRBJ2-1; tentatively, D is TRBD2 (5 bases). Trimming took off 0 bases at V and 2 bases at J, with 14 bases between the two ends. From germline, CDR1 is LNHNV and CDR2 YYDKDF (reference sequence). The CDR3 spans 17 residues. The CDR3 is CATSRDGSGKTYNEQFF. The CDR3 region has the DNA TGTGCCACCAGCAGAGATGGCTCCGGGAAAACCTACAATGAGCAGTTCTTC.

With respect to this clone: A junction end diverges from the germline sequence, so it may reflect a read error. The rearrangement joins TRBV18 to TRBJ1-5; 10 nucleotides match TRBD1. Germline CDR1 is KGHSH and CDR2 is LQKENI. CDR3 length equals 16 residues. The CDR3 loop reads CASSPGTGEQPQHRDF. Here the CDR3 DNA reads TGTGCCAGCTCACCAGGGACAGGGGAACAGCCCCAGCACAGGGATTTT.

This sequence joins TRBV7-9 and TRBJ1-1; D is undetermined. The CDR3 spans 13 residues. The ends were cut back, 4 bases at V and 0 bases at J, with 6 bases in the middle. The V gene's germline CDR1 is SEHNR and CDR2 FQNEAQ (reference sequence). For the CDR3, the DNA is TGTGCCAGCAGCTCACCGGTGAACACTGAAGCTTTCTTT. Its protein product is CASSSPVNTEAFF.

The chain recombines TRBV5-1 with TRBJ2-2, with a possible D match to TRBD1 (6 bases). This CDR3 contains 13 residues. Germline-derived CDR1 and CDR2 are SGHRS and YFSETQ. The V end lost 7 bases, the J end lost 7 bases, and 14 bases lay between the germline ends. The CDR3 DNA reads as TGCGCCAGCCGTGGGGGCGAGAACGGGGAGCTGTTTTTT. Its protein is CASRGGENGELFF. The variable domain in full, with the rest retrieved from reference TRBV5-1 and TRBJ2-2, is KAGVTQTPRYLIKTRGQQVTLSCSPISGHRSVSWYQQTPGQGLQFLFEYFSETQRNKGNFPGRFSGRQFSNSRSEMNVSTLELGDSALYLCASRGGENGELFFGEGSRLTVL.

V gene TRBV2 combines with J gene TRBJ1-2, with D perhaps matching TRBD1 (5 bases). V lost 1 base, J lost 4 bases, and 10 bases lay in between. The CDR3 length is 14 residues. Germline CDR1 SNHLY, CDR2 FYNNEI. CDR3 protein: CASSEGGQIYGYTF. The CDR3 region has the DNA TGTGCCAGCAGTGAAGGGGGCCAGATCTATGGCTACACCTTC.

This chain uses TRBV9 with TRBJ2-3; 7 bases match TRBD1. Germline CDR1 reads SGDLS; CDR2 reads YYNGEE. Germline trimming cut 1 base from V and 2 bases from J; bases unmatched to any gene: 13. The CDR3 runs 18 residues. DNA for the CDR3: TGTGCCAGCAGCGTAAGCCATTCCGCAACAGGGGCCACAGATACGCAGTATTTT. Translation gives CASSVSHSATGATDTQYF.

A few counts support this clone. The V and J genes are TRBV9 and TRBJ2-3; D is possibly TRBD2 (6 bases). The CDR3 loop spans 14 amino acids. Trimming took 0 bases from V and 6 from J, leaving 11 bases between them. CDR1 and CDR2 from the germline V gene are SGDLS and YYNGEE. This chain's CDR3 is CASSVGGETDTQYF. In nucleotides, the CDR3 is TGTGCCAGCAGCGTAGGCGGGGAAACCGATACGCAGTATTTT.

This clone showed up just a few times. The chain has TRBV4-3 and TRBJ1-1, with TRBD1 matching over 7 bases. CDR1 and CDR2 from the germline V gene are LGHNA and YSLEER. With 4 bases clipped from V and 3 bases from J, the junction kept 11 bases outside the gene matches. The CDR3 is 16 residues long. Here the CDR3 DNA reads TGCGCCAGCAGCCGGGGAGTTGGCAGGGGGGACACTGAAGCTTTCTTT. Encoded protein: CASSRGVGRGDTEAFF.

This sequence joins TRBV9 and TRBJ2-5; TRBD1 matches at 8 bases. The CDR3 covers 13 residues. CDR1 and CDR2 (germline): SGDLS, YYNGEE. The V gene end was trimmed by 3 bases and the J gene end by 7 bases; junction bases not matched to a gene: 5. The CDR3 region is CASSAQGAGTQYF. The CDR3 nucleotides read TGTGCCAGCAGCGCTCAGGGGGCAGGGACCCAGTACTTC.

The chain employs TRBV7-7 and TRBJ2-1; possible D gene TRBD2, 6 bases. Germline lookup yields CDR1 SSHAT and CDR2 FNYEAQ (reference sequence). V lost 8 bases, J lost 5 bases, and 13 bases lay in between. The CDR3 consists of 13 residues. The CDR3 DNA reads TGTGCCAGCGCGGAGGGGTTCCACAATGAGCAGTTCTTC. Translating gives CASAEGFHNEQFF.